These T cell receptor beta chains were read from a single sample in a study of cytotoxic CD8 clonotypes in ibrutinib-treated CLL. The protocol was immunoSEQ multiplex PCR, while the TCRdb copy is restricted to in-frame clones and leaves out a portion. The sample lists roughly 220,000 clones; approximately 79% were seen once. Sequences were derived from PBMCs, sampled after 12 months of ibrutinib treatment. These receptors were taken from a human donor with chronic lymphocytic leukemia. Each CDR3 is given with its conserved first and last residue. The order of the fields is CDR3 DNA, CDR3 protein, D gene, J gene, clone size, V gene. D genes are given only for firm matches. Size tells how often a clone was seen (once, few, many) or the class of an expanded clone, and some rows leave it out.

DNA: TGTGCCAGCAGCTTAGACATAGGAGAGACCCAGTACTTC
CDR3: CASSLDIGETQYF
D: -
J: TRBJ2-5
size: -
V: TRBV7-3

DNA: TGTGCCAGCAGGTACACAGGGGCCGCGGACACCGGGGAGCTGTTTTTT
CDR3: CASRYTGAADTGELFF
D: TRBD1
J: TRBJ2-2
size: -
V: TRBV2

DNA: TGTGCCAGCAGCTTAGAAGCAGGGGGTGGTAATTCACCCCTCCACTTT
CDR3: CASSLEAGGGNSPLHF
D: TRBD1
J: TRBJ1-6
size: once
V: TRBV7-6

DNA: TGTGCCAGCAGGCTATTCACCGGGGAGCTGTTTTTT
CDR3: CASRLFTGELFF
D: -
J: TRBJ2-2
size: few
V: TRBV28

DNA: TGTGCCAGCAGCCCAGAAGGGACACTGAACACTGAAGCTTTCTTT
CDR3: CASSPEGTLNTEAFF
D: -
J: TRBJ1-1
size: -
V: TRBV9

DNA: TGTGCCAGCAGCTTAGTTCCGGGGATGGGCACAGATACGCAGTATTTT
CDR3: CASSLVPGMGTDTQYF
D: -
J: TRBJ2-3
size: -
V: TRBV11-2

DNA: TGCGCCAGCAGCCAGGTGACTAGCGGGGGAACCATCTACGAGCAGTACTTC
CDR3: CASSQVTSGGTIYEQYF
D: TRBD2
J: TRBJ2-7
size: once
V: TRBV4-1

DNA: TGTGCCAGCAGCTTGTTGGGACATTTGTACAATGAGCAGTTCTTC
CDR3: CASSLLGHLYNEQFF
D: -
J: TRBJ2-1
size: -
V: TRBV7-8

DNA: TGTGCCAGCAGCCTAGCGTTGACTAGCACAGATACGCAGTATTTT
CDR3: CASSLALTSTDTQYF
D: -
J: TRBJ2-3
size: -
V: TRBV4-2

DNA: TGTGCCAGCAGTTTGCGGGGGGAGGGGAACACTGAAGCTTTCTTT
CDR3: CASSLRGEGNTEAFF
D: -
J: TRBJ1-1
size: -
V: TRBV27

DNA: TGTGCCAGCAGTGAGAAGCCGGGACGCCCTAATGAAAAACTGTTTTTT
CDR3: CASSEKPGRPNEKLFF
D: -
J: TRBJ1-4
size: -
V: TRBV6-1

DNA: TGTGCCAGCAGCCGTGGGGCTTCCACTGAAGCTTTCTTT
CDR3: CASSRGASTEAFF
D: -
J: TRBJ1-1
size: -
V: TRBV7-2

DNA: TGTGCCACGAGCGGGCCGGCCACCTACGAGCAGTACTTC
CDR3: CATSGPATYEQYF
D: -
J: TRBJ2-7
size: -
V: TRBV15

DNA: TGTGCCAGCAGGCCAGCGACCTTCTATGGCTACACCTTC
CDR3: CASRPATFYGYTF
D: -
J: TRBJ1-2
size: once
V: TRBV6-1

DNA: TGTGCCAGCAGTTCTGGACGGACGAATTACGAGCAGTACTTC
CDR3: CASSSGRTNYEQYF
D: -
J: TRBJ2-7
size: -
V: TRBV7-6

DNA: TGCGCCAGCAGCTTGCCCCTAGCGGGAGGGCCAGATACGCAGTATTTT
CDR3: CASSLPLAGGPDTQYF
D: TRBD2
J: TRBJ2-3
size: -
V: TRBV5-1

DNA: TGTGCCAGCAGCTTAGGGACAGGCGGTCACGGGCAGTACTTC
CDR3: CASSLGTGGHGQYF
D: TRBD1
J: TRBJ2-7
size: -
V: TRBV7-9

DNA: TGCGCCAGCAGCCAACCTACAGGGGGCTCTGGAAACACCATATATTTT
CDR3: CASSQPTGGSGNTIYF
D: TRBD1
J: TRBJ1-3
size: -
V: TRBV4-1

DNA: TGTGCCAGCAGTTACGGGACAGGGAGCTATGGCTACACCTTC
CDR3: CASSYGTGSYGYTF
D: TRBD1
J: TRBJ1-2
size: -
V: TRBV6-5

DNA: TGTGCCAGCAGCTTGACCGCAACAGGGTCTTACGAGCAGTACTTC
CDR3: CASSLTATGSYEQYF
D: -
J: TRBJ2-7
size: -
V: TRBV7-6

DNA: TGTGCCAGCTCACCGGGCCGATCCTACGAGCAGTACTTC
CDR3: CASSPGRSYEQYF
D: -
J: TRBJ2-7
size: -
V: TRBV18

DNA: TGCAGCGTTGGGGGAGAGGGGACTGAAGCTTTCTTT
CDR3: CSVGGEGTEAFF
D: -
J: TRBJ1-1
size: -
V: TRBV29-1

DNA: TGTGCCAGCTCACCCGACAACCATTATCAGCCCCAGCATTTT
CDR3: CASSPDNHYQPQHF
D: -
J: TRBJ1-5
size: -
V: TRBV18

DNA: TGTGCCAGCAGCGTGGGACAGACCACTGAAGCTTTCTTT
CDR3: CASSVGQTTEAFF
D: TRBD1
J: TRBJ1-1
size: -
V: TRBV9

DNA: TGTGCCAGCTCACCAGCCGAGGGGGGGGCCTACGAGCAGTACTTC
CDR3: CASSPAEGGAYEQYF
D: -
J: TRBJ2-7
size: once
V: TRBV18

DNA: TGCGCCAGCAGCTTGGAGGGGTACGCGCAGTATTTT
CDR3: CASSLEGYAQYF
D: -
J: TRBJ2-3
size: -
V: TRBV5-1

DNA: TGTGCCTGGATAGGGACAGGGAACCCCTATAATTCACCCCTCCACTTT
CDR3: CAWIGTGNPYNSPLHF
D: TRBD1
J: TRBJ1-6
size: -
V: TRBV30

DNA: TGTGCCAGCAGTTTAACGGGCCAGGGGGGAACCAAAAACATTCAGTACTTC
CDR3: CASSLTGQGGTKNIQYF
D: -
J: TRBJ2-4
size: -
V: TRBV28

DNA: TGCAGTGTAAGGGGATGGTATGGCTACACCTTC
CDR3: CSVRGWYGYTF
D: -
J: TRBJ1-2
size: few
V: TRBV20-1

DNA: TGCGCCAGCAGCCCCCCGGAGGGGGCAAAGGGAGATACGCAGTATTTT
CDR3: CASSPPEGAKGDTQYF
D: -
J: TRBJ2-3
size: -
V: TRBV5-1

DNA: TGTGCCAGCAGCATCCAGGGTCGTGGCACCATATATTTT
CDR3: CASSIQGRGTIYF
D: -
J: TRBJ1-3
size: -
V: TRBV7-2

DNA: TGTGCCAGCAGCCGACTAGGGGACAGGGACCTCTTC
CDR3: CASSRLGDRDLF
D: TRBD1
J: TRBJ2-7
size: few
V: TRBV5-4

DNA: TGTGCCTGGAGTACAACTAATAATCAGCCCCAGCATTTT
CDR3: CAWSTTNNQPQHF
D: -
J: TRBJ1-5
size: once
V: TRBV30

DNA: TGTGCCAGTAGTATAGGCAGGGTGCGGTTCAATCAGCCCCAGCATTTT
CDR3: CASSIGRVRFNQPQHF
D: -
J: TRBJ1-5
size: few
V: TRBV19

DNA: TGTGCCAGCAGCTTAGGATTCGGGGTGGCGGGGTACGAGCAGTACTTC
CDR3: CASSLGFGVAGYEQYF
D: -
J: TRBJ2-7
size: -
V: TRBV11-2

DNA: TGCAGCGTTGGGGAGGGGACCTACGAGCAGTACTTC
CDR3: CSVGEGTYEQYF
D: TRBD2
J: TRBJ2-7
size: -
V: TRBV29-1

DNA: TGTGCCAGCAGCCGGGGGATGGATACGCAGTATTTT
CDR3: CASSRGMDTQYF
D: -
J: TRBJ2-3
size: -
V: TRBV14

DNA: TGTGCCAGCAGCCCCCCCGACAACACAGATACGCAGTATTTT
CDR3: CASSPPDNTDTQYF
D: -
J: TRBJ2-3
size: -
V: TRBV4-2

DNA: TGCGCCAGCAGCCCACAAGGGACAGGGTTGGATACGCAGTATTTT
CDR3: CASSPQGTGLDTQYF
D: TRBD1
J: TRBJ2-3
size: -
V: TRBV10-2

DNA: TGTGCCAGCAGCACCGTGGGGGAAGAGACCCAGTACTTC
CDR3: CASSTVGEETQYF
D: -
J: TRBJ2-5
size: -
V: TRBV5-4

DNA: TGTGCCAGCAGCTTTTTGGGACGGCCCTACAATGAGCAGTTCTTC
CDR3: CASSFLGRPYNEQFF
D: -
J: TRBJ2-1
size: -
V: TRBV5-8

DNA: TGTGCCAGCAGCCCCCAGGGGGGCGGGGGCCAAGAGACCCAGTACTTC
CDR3: CASSPQGGGGQETQYF
D: -
J: TRBJ2-5
size: -
V: TRBV4-2

DNA: TGTGCCAGTAGTTCGGCAGGGAGGGATCAGCCCCAGCATTTT
CDR3: CASSSAGRDQPQHF
D: -
J: TRBJ1-5
size: few
V: TRBV19

DNA: TGTGCCAGCAGCATCGGGGGGTACACCACAGATACGCAGTATTTT
CDR3: CASSIGGYTTDTQYF
D: TRBD2
J: TRBJ2-3
size: -
V: TRBV7-9

DNA: TGCGCCAGCAGCTTAATCGGGACAGGGACAGATACGCAGTATTTT
CDR3: CASSLIGTGTDTQYF
D: TRBD1
J: TRBJ2-3
size: -
V: TRBV5-1